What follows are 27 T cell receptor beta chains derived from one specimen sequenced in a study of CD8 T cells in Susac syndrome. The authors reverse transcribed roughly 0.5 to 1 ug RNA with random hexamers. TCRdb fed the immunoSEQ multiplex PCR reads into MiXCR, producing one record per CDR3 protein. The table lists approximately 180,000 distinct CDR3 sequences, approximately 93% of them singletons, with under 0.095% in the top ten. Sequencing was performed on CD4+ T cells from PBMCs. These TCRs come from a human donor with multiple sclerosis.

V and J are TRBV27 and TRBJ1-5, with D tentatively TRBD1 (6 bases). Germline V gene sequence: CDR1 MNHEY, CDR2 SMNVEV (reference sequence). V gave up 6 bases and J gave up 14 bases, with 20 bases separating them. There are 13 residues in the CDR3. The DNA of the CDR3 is TGTGCCAGCAGCCAACGGGTAGGGGGGTTCGAGCATTTT. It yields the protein CASSQRVGGFEHF.

This chain's CDR3 is CASSPLDGLGEQYF. The CDR3 nucleotides read TGTGCCAGCAGTCCCCTCGACGGCCTCGGCGAGCAGTACTTC. The rearrangement uses TRBV28 and TRBJ2-7; D call uncertain. V was clipped by 5 bases and J by 6 bases, with 17 bases between them. Per the germline V gene, CDR1 is MDHEN and CDR2 is SYDVKM. This CDR3 is 14 amino acids long.

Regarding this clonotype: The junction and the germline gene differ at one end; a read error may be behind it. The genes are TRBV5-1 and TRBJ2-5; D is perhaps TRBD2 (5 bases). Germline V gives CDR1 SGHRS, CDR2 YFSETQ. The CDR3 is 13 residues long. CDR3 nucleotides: TGCGCCAGCAGCTTGGGCGGAGGAGAGACCCAGCACTTC. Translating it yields CASSLGGGETQHF. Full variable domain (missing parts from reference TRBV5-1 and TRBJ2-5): KAGVTQTPRYLIKTRGQQVTLSCSPISGHRSVSWYQQTPGQGLQFLFEYFSETQRNKGNFPGRFSGRQFSNSRSEMNVSTLELGDSALYLCASSLGGGETQHFGPGTRLLVL.

CDR3 residues: CSDGTSGRGNEQFF. The CDR3 DNA is TGCAGCGATGGGACTAGCGGGAGGGGTAATGAGCAGTTCTTC. The chain carries TRBV29-1 and TRBJ2-1; TRBD2 matches at 16 bases. This CDR3 spans 14 amino acids. After removal of 7 bases from V and 7 bases from J, the junction contained 4 bases not matched to a gene. Germline loops: CDR1 SQVTM, CDR2 ANQGSEA.

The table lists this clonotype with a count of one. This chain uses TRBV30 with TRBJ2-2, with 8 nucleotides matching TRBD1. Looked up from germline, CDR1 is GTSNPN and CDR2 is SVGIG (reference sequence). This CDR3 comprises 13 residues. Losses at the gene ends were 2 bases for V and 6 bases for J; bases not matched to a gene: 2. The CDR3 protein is CAWSRTGSGELFF. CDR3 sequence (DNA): TGTGCCTGGAGTAGGACAGGGTCCGGGGAGCTGTTTTTT.

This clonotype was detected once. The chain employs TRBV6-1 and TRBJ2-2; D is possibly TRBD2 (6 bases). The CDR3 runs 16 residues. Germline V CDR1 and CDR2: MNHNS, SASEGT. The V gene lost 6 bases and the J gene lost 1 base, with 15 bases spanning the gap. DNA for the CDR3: TGTGCCAGCAGCCTGACCACCGGGGGGAACACCGGGGAGCTGTTTTTT. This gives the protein CASSLTTGGNTGELFF.

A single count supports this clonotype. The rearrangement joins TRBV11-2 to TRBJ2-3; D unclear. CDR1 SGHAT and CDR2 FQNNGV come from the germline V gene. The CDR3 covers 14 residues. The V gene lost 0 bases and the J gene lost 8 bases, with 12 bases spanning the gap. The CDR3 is CASSLEYQRGTQYF. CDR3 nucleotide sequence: TGTGCCAGCAGCTTAGAGTACCAGCGCGGTACGCAGTATTTT.

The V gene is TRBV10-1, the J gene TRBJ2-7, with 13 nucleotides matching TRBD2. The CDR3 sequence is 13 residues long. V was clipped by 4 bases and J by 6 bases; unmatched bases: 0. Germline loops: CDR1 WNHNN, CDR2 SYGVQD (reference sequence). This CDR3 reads CASSGLAGGEQYF. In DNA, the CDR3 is TGCGCCAGCAGTGGACTAGCGGGAGGCGAGCAGTACTTC.

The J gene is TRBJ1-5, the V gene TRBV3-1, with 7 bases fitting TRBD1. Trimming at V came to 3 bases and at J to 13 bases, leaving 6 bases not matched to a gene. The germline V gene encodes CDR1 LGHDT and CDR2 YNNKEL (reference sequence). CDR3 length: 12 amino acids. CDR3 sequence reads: CASSHSDRVQHF. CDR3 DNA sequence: TGTGCCAGCAGCCACTCAGACAGGGTGCAGCATTTT.

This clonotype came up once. CDR3 residues: CASTAGVGYGYTF. The CDR3 coding sequence is TGTGCCAGCACCGCGGGAGTCGGCTATGGCTACACCTTC. The rearrangement links TRBV27 to TRBJ1-2; unclear D gene. Per the germline V gene, CDR1 is MNHEY and CDR2 is SMNVEV (reference sequence). The CDR3 contains 13 residues. The germline V and J ends were trimmed by 7 bases and 4 bases, with 13 bases remaining between them.

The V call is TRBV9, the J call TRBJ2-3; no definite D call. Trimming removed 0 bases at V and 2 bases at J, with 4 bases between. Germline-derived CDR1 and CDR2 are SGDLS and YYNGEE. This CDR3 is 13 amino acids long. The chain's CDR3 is CASSVDPTDTQYF. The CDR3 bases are TGTGCCAGCAGCGTAGACCCCACAGATACGCAGTATTTT.

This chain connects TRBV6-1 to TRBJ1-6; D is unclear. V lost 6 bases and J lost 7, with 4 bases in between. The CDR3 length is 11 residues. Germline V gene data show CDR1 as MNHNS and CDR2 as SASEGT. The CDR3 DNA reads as TGTGCCAGCAGAGAGAATTCACCCCTCCACTTT. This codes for CASRENSPLHF.

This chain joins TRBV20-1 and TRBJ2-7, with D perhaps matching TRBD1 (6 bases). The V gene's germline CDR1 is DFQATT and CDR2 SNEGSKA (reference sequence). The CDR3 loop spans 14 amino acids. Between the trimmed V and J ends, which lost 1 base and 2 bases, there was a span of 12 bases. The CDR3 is CSARARTVPYEQYF. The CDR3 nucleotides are TGCAGTGCTAGAGCGAGGACAGTTCCCTACGAGCAGTACTTC.

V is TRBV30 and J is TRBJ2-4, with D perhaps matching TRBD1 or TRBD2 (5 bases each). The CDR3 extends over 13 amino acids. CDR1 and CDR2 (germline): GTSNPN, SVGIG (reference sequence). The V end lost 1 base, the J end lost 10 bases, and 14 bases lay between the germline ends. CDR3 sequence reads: CAWSAPGTSIQYF. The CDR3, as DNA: TGTGCCTGGAGTGCTCCAGGGACCTCTATTCAGTACTTC.

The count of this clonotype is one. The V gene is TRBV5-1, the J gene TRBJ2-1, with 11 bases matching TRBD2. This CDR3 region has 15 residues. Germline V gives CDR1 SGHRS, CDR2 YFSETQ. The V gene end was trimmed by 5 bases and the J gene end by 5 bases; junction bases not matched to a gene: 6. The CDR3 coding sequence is TGCGCCAGCAGGCCGCTAGCGGGGGGTGACAATGAGCAGTTCTTC. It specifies CASRPLAGGDNEQFF.

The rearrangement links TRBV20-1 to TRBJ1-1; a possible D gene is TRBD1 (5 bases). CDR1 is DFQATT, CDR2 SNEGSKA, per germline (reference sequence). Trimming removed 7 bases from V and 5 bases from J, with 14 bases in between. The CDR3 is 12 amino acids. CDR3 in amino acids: CSVPRWGTEAFF. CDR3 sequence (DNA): TGCAGTGTCCCCCGGTGGGGGACTGAAGCTTTCTTT.

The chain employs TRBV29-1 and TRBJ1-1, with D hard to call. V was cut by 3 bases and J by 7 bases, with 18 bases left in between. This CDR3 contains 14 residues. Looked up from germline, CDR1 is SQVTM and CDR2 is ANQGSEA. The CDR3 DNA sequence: TGCAGCGTTGAGTCCAGGTTGAAGCCCAATGAAGCTTTCTTT. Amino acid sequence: CSVESRLKPNEAFF.

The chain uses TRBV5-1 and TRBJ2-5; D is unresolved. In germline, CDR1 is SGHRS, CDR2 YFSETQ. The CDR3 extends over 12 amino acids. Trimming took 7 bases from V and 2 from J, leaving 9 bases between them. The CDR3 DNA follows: TGCGCCAGCGGGGAATTGCAAGAGACCCAGTACTTC. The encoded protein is CASGELQETQYF. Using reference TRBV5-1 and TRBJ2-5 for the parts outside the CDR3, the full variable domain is KAGVTQTPRYLIKTRGQQVTLSCSPISGHRSVSWYQQTPGQGLQFLFEYFSETQRNKGNFPGRFSGRQFSNSRSEMNVSTLELGDSALYLCASGELQETQYFGPGTRLLVL.

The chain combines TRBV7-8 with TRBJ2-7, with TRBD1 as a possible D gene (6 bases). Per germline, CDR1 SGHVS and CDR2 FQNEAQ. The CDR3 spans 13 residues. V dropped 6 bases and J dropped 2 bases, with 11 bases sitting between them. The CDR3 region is CASSNRVAYEQYF. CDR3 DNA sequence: TGTGCCAGCAGTAACAGGGTAGCCTACGAGCAGTACTTC.

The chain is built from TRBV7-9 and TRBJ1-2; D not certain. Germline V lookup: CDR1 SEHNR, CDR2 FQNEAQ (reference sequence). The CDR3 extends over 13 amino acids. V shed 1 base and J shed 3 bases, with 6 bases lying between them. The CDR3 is CASSLERDYGYTF. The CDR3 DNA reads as TGTGCCAGCAGCTTAGAGCGGGACTATGGCTACACCTTC.

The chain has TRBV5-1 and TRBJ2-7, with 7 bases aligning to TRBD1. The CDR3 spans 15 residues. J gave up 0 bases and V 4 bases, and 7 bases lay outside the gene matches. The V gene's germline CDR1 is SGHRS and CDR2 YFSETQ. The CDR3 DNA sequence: TGCGCCAGCAGCAGACAGGGACGGAGCTCCTACGAGCAGTACTTC. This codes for CASSRQGRSSYEQYF. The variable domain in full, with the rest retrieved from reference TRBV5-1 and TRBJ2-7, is KAGVTQTPRYLIKTRGQQVTLSCSPISGHRSVSWYQQTPGQGLQFLFEYFSETQRNKGNFPGRFSGRQFSNSRSEMNVSTLELGDSALYLCASSRQGRSSYEQYFGPGTRLTVT.

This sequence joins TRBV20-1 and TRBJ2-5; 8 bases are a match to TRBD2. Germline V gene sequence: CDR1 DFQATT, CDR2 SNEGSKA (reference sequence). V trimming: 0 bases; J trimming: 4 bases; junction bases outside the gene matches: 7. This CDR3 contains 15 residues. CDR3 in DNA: TGCAGTGCTAGAGATCCAGGGACTAGTGGAGAGACCCAGTACTTC. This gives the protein CSARDPGTSGETQYF.

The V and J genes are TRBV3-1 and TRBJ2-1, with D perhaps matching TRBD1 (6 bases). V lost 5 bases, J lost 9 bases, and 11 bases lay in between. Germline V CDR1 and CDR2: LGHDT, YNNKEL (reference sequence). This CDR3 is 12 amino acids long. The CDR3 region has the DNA TGTGCCAGCAGCTCGGAAGGGGGTGAGCAGTTCTTC. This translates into CASSSEGGEQFF.

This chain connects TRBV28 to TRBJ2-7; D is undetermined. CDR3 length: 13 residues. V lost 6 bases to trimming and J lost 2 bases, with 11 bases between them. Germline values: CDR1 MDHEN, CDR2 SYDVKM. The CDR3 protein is CASRIGVPYEQYF. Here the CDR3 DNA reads TGTGCCAGCAGGATAGGCGTCCCCTACGAGCAGTACTTC.

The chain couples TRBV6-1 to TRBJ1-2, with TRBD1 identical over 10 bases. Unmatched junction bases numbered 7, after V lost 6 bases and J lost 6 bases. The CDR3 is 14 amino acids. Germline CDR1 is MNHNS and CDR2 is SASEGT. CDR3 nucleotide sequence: TGTGCCAGCAGACTGACAGGGGGCGCGAATGGCTACACCTTC. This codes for CASRLTGGANGYTF.

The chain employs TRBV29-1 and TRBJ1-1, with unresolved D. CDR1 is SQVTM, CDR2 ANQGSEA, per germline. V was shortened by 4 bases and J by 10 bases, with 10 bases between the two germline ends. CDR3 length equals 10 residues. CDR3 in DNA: TGCAGCGTTGTTGTGGGTCTAGCTTTCTTT. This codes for CSVVVGLAFF.

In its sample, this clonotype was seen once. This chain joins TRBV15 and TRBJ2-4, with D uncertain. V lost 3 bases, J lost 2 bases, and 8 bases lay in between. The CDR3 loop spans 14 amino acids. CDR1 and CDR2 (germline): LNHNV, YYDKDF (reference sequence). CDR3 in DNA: TGTGCCACCAGCAGGGCCGGAACCAAAAACATTCAGTACTTC. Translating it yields CATSRAGTKNIQYF.